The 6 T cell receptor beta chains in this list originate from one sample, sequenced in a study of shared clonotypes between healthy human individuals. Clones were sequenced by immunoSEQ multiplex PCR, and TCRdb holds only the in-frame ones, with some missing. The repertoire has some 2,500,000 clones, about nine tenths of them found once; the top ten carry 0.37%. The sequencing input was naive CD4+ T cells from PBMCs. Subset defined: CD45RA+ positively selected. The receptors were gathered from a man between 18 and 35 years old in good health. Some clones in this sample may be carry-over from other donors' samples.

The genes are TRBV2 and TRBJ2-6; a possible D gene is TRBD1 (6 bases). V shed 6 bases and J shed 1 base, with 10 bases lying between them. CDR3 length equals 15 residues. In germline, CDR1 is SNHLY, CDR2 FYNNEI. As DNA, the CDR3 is TGTGCCAGCAGCCCCGACAGGTCTGGGGCCAACGTCCTGACTTTC. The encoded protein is CASSPDRSGANVLTF.

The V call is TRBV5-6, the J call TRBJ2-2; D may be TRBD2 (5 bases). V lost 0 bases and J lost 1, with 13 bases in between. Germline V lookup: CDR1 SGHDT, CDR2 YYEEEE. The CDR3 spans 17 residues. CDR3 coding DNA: TGTGCCAGCAGCTTGGCGCGGGCAGCATGGAACACCGGGGAGCTGTTTTTT. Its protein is CASSLARAAWNTGELFF.

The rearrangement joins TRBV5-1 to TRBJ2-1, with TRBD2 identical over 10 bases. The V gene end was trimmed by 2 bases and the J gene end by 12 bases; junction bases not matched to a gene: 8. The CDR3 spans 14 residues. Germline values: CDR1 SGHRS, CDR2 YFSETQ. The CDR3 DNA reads TGCGCCAGCAGCTTTACTAGCGGGATGGATGGGCAGTTCTTC. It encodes CASSFTSGMDGQFF. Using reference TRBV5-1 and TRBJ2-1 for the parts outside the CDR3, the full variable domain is KAGVTQTPRYLIKTRGQQVTLSCSPISGHRSVSWYQQTPGQGLQFLFEYFSETQRNKGNFPGRFSGRQFSNSRSEMNVSTLELGDSALYLCASSFTSGMDGQFFGPGTRLTVL.

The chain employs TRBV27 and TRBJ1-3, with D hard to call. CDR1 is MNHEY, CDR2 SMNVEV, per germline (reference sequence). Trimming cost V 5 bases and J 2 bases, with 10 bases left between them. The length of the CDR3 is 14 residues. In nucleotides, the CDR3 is TGTGCCAGCAGTCCTCTAGCTGCTGGAAACACCATATATTTT. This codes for CASSPLAAGNTIYF.

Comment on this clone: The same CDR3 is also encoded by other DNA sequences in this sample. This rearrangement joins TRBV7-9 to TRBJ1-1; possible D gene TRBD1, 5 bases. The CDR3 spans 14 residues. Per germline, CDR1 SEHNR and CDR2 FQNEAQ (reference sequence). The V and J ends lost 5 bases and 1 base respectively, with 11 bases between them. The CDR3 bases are TGTGCCAGCAGCCTGGGGACGGCGAACACTGAAGCTTTCTTT. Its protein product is CASSLGTANTEAFF.

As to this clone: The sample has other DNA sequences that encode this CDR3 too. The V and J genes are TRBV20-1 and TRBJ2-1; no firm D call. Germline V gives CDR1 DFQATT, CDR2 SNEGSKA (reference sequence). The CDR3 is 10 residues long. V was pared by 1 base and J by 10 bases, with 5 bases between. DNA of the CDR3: TGCAGTGCTAGAGCGGCGGAGCAGTTCTTC. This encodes CSARAAEQFF.